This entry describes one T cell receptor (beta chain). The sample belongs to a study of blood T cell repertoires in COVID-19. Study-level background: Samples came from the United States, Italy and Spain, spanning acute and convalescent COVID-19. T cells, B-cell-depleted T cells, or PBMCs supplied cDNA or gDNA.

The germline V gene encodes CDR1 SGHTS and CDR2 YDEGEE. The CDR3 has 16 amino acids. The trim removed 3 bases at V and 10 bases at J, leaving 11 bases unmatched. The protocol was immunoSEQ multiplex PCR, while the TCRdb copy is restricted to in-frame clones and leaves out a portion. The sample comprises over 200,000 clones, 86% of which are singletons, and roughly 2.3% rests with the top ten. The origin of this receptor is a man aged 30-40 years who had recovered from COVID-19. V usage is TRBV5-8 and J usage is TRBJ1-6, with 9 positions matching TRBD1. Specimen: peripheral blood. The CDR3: CASSWWTGELDSPLHF. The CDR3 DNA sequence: TGTGCCAGCAGCTGGTGGACAGGGGAATTGGACTCACCCCTCCACTTT.